A single sample is the source of the 32 T cell receptor beta chains below, sequenced in a study of blood T cell repertoires in COVID-19 (dated by TCRdb to 2018 to 2021). The library was made by the immunoSEQ multiplex PCR assay. TCRdb carries this immuneACCESS record with in-frame sequences only. Its versions omit some clonotypes, under half of them owing to an unresolved V gene in the studies checked, with the rest unexplained. For this sample the table gives 90,000 or so clones, of which roughly 88% were detected only once. In total, the top ten clones hold 0.47% of the sample. The specimen sequenced was peripheral blood. These receptors were collected from a man between 60 and 75 years old with acute or convalescent COVID-19.

This sequence joins TRBV10-3 and TRBJ1-2; the D is unclear. Per germline, CDR1 ENHRY and CDR2 SYGVKD. The CDR3 runs to 12 residues. V was shortened by 4 bases and J by 0 bases, with 3 bases between the two germline ends. The CDR3 DNA reads TGTGCCATCAGTGCAACTAACTATGGCTACACCTTC. Residues: CAISATNYGYTF.

The CDR3 region is CASSPTGYGYTF. As DNA, the CDR3 is TGCGCCAGCAGCCCAACGGGCTATGGCTACACCTTC. V is TRBV5-1 and J is TRBJ1-2; no reliable D call. The V end was cut by 4 bases, the J end by 4 bases, with 8 bases between. Germline lookup yields CDR1 SGHRS and CDR2 YFSETQ. This CDR3 spans 12 amino acids.

As regards this clone: Distinct nucleotide sequences in the sample also encode this CDR3. The CDR3, as DNA: TGCGCCAGCAGCTTAGGACTAGCGGGAGATACGCAGTATTTT. Protein product: CASSLGLAGDTQYF. The chain combines TRBV5-1 with TRBJ2-3; 11 nucleotides line up with TRBD2. Losses at the gene ends were 2 bases for V and 5 bases for J; bases not matched to a gene: 1. The CDR3 spans 14 residues. The germline V gene has CDR1 SGHRS and CDR2 YFSETQ.

The chain links TRBV7-6 to TRBJ1-4, with D possibly matching TRBD1 (5 bases). V was shortened by 1 base and J by 4 bases, with 16 bases between the two germline ends. Germline CDR1 SGHVS, CDR2 FNYEAQ. The CDR3 runs to 17 residues. The CDR3 protein is CASSLDQGGINNEKLFF. CDR3 sequence (DNA): TGTGCCAGCAGCTTAGACCAGGGAGGGATCAATAATGAAAAACTGTTTTTT.

The chain employs TRBV5-5 and TRBJ2-6; D is unresolved. Germline CDR1 reads SGHKS; CDR2 reads YYEKEE (reference sequence). The CDR3 totals 16 residues. V dropped 0 bases and J dropped 2 bases, with 9 bases sitting between them. The CDR3 nucleotides read TGTGCCAGCAGCTTGGTTTCACTTCCTGGGGCCAACGTCCTGACTTTC. It specifies CASSLVSLPGANVLTF. Full variable domain (remainder filled in from reference TRBV5-5 and TRBJ2-6): DAGVTQSPTHLIKTRGQQVTLRCSPISGHKSVSWYQQVLGQGPQFIFQYYEKEERGRGNFPDRFSARQFPNYSSELNVNALLLGDSALYLCASSLVSLPGANVLTFGAGSRLTVL.

V and J are TRBV29-1 and TRBJ2-1; 13 positions match TRBD2. Per germline, CDR1 SQVTM and CDR2 ANQGSEA. J was trimmed by 6 bases and V by 7 bases; bases with no gene match: 9. The CDR3 loop spans 15 amino acids. CDR3 nucleotide sequence: TGCAGCGAAAAACTAGCGGGAGGGCCCTCCAATGAGCAGTTCTTC. It encodes CSEKLAGGPSNEQFF.

The V gene is TRBV7-9, the J gene TRBJ2-7; possibly TRBD2 for D (6 bases). V lost 2 bases and J 3 bases, leaving 17 bases between the germline ends. The germline CDR1 and CDR2 sequences are SEHNR and FQNEAQ (reference sequence). This CDR3 has 16 residues. CDR3 loop: CASSLSHGRGVYEQYF. The CDR3 nucleotides read TGTGCCAGCAGCTTATCACACGGGCGGGGAGTCTACGAGCAGTACTTC. The full variable domain, in which reference TRBV7-9 and TRBJ2-7 provide the parts outside the CDR3, is DTGVSQNPRHKITKRGQNVTFRCDPISEHNRLYWYRQTLGQGPEFLTYFQNEAQLEKSRLLSDRFSAERPKGSFSTLEIQRTEQGDSAMYLCASSLSHGRGVYEQYFGPGTRLTVT.

V gene TRBV18 combines with J gene TRBJ1-1, with TRBD1 identical over 8 bases. CDR3 length equals 14 residues. The V gene end was trimmed by 3 bases and the J gene end by 3 bases; junction bases not matched to a gene: 3. Germline V gene lookup returns CDR1 KGHSH and CDR2 LQKENI. CDR3 in DNA: TGTGCCAGCTCACCCGGGACAGGCGACACTGAAGCTTTCTTT. Translation gives CASSPGTGDTEAFF.

The V and J genes are TRBV4-1 and TRBJ1-2; 11 nucleotides align to TRBD1. The germline V gene has CDR1 MGHRA and CDR2 YSYEKL. The CDR3 runs 15 residues. V lost 3 bases to trimming and J lost 4 bases; unmatched junction nucleotides: 4. The CDR3 sequence is CASSQRTGGVYGYTF. CDR3 DNA: TGCGCCAGCAGCCAGAGGACAGGGGGCGTCTATGGCTACACCTTC.

The chain employs TRBV5-1 and TRBJ2-1, with 11 bases matching TRBD2. Losses at the gene ends were 4 bases for V and 5 bases for J; bases not matched to a gene: 8. This CDR3 spans 16 amino acids. CDR1 and CDR2 from the germline V gene are SGHRS and YFSETQ. For the CDR3, the DNA is TGCGCCAGCAGCCCCGTACTAGCGGGAGAAGACAATGAGCAGTTCTTC. This translates into CASSPVLAGEDNEQFF.

The chain is built from TRBV19 and TRBJ2-3, with TRBD2 matching over 11 bases. In germline, CDR1 is LNHDA, CDR2 SQIVND (reference sequence). V dropped 5 bases and J dropped 5; count of bases not matched to a gene: 12. The CDR3 has 17 amino acids. The CDR3 DNA follows: TGTGCCAGTAGTCAACGCCTTAGCGGGAGGGCCATAGATACGCAGTATTTT. It encodes CASSQRLSGRAIDTQYF.

The chain links TRBV3-1 (or the pseudogene TRBV3-2) to TRBJ2-3; the D gene is possibly TRBD1 (5 bases). Germline V CDR1 and CDR2: LGHDT, YNNKEL (reference sequence). The CDR3 sequence is 14 residues long. Trimming cost V 5 bases and J 8 bases, with 17 bases left between them. The CDR3 sequence: CASSSLRQGGTQYF. The CDR3, as DNA: TGTGCCAGCAGCTCCCTCCGGCAGGGTGGTACGCAGTATTTT.

This chain connects TRBV27 to TRBJ2-5; tentative D call: TRBD1 (5 bases). V was clipped by 0 bases and J by 9 bases, with 17 bases between them. Germline values: CDR1 MNHEY, CDR2 SMNVEV (reference sequence). The CDR3 extends over 15 amino acids. The DNA for the CDR3 is TGTGCCAGCAGTTTATCGGTAGACAGCCCCAGGGCCCAGTACTTC. This codes for CASSLSVDSPRAQYF.

The genes are TRBV5-1 and TRBJ1-2, with TRBD1 matching over 9 bases. The germline V gene encodes CDR1 SGHRS and CDR2 YFSETQ. Trimming took 4 bases from V and 6 from J; bases not matched to a gene: 10. The length of the CDR3 is 15 residues. The CDR3 region has the DNA TGCGCCAGCAGCGCGTCGACAGGGGGTGATCATGGCTACACCTTC. It translates to CASSASTGGDHGYTF.

This chain links TRBV5-1 with TRBJ2-1; 13 positions match TRBD2. CDR1 and CDR2 (germline): SGHRS, YFSETQ. Germline trimming cut 4 bases from V and 4 bases from J; bases unmatched to any gene: 8. This CDR3 spans 17 amino acids. The CDR3, as DNA: TGCGCCAGCAGCACGGGACTAGCGGGACAACAATACAATGAGCAGTTCTTC. It is translated as CASSTGLAGQQYNEQFF.

The chain is built from TRBV5-5 and TRBJ2-4; the D is unclear. Germline values: CDR1 SGHKS, CDR2 YYEKEE (reference sequence). The CDR3 spans 16 residues. V was clipped by 2 bases and J by 5 bases, with 17 bases between them. This CDR3 reads CASSFRVGENQNIQYF. The CDR3 DNA sequence: TGTGCCAGCAGCTTTCGTGTAGGAGAGAATCAAAACATTCAGTACTTC.

The CDR3 DNA sequence: TGTGCCAGCAGTATTTTAGGGGGCGCCGGCACAGATACGCAGTATTTT. The encoded protein is CASSILGGAGTDTQYF. This rearrangement joins TRBV25-1 to TRBJ2-3; 7 nucleotides line up with TRBD1. Trimming cost V 5 bases and J 1 base; bases outside gene matches: 9. This CDR3 region has 16 residues. Germline V lookup: CDR1 MGHDK, CDR2 SYGVNS.

CDR3 residues: CASSSQPRSGINEQFF. CDR3 DNA: TGTGCCAGCAGTTCCCAACCCCGATCAGGGATCAATGAGCAGTTCTTC. The V and J genes are TRBV6-5 and TRBJ2-1; a possible D gene is TRBD1 (5 bases). Germline loops: CDR1 MNHEY, CDR2 SVGAGI. The CDR3 sequence is 16 residues long. Trimming cost V 4 bases and J 6 bases, with 19 bases left between them.

This clone was counted once. The genes are TRBV5-4 and TRBJ2-7; TRBD1 might be the D (5 bases). The CDR3 length is 13 residues. V lost 1 base, J lost 2 bases, and 7 bases lay in between. The germline V gene has CDR1 SGHNT and CDR2 YYREEE (reference sequence). CDR3 region: CASSLQGTYEQYF. The CDR3 bases are TGTGCCAGCAGCTTGCAGGGTACCTACGAGCAGTACTTC.

As DNA, the CDR3 is TGCGCCAGCAGCCAAGATCAGGCGTGGGCGGGAGGCCTTCAAGAGACCCAGTACTTC. Protein sequence: CASSQDQAWAGGLQETQYF. The V and J genes are TRBV4-1 and TRBJ2-5; 8 bases are a match to TRBD2. J gave up 2 bases and V 0 bases, and 14 bases lay outside the gene matches. CDR3 size: 19 residues. Looked up from germline, CDR1 is MGHRA and CDR2 is YSYEKL.

The rearrangement links TRBV6-5 to TRBJ2-7; TRBD2 might be the D (7 bases). This CDR3 has 15 amino acids. Per germline, CDR1 MNHEY and CDR2 SVGAGI. The V end lost 6 bases, the J end lost 7 bases, and 22 bases lay between the germline ends. CDR3 in amino acids: CASRAEGGVTGEQYF. The CDR3 region has the DNA TGTGCCAGCAGGGCAGAGGGGGGGGTTACTGGGGAGCAGTACTTC.

The V call is TRBV5-1, the J call TRBJ1-2, with TRBD1 identical over 9 bases. The germline gives CDR1 SGHRS, CDR2 YFSETQ. Trimming took 0 bases from V and 8 from J; bases not matched to a gene: 11. The CDR3 loop spans 16 amino acids. Written as DNA, the CDR3 is TGCGCCAGCAGCTTGGTGGGAGCGGTCGACAGGGGGGGCTACACCTTC. It yields the protein CASSLVGAVDRGGYTF.

J is TRBJ2-7 and V is TRBV11-2; D call uncertain. The length of the CDR3 is 14 residues. Between the trimmed V and J ends, which lost 9 bases and 3 bases, there was a span of 18 bases. Looked up from germline, CDR1 is SGHAT and CDR2 is FQNNGV. CDR3 DNA: TGTGCCAGTCGGAGCGTTGGAAGTATCTACGAGCAGTACTTC. It yields the protein CASRSVGSIYEQYF.

This clone has a single count. The chain couples TRBV11-3 to TRBJ2-1; no clear D. The V gene's germline CDR1 is SGHNT and CDR2 YENEEA. Trimming removed 6 bases from V and 5 bases from J, with 11 bases in between. This CDR3 comprises 13 residues. CDR3 nucleotides: TGTGCCAGCAGTTCCAGCGCGAACAATGAGCAGTTCTTC. Amino acids: CASSSSANNEQFF.

The genes are TRBV2 and TRBJ2-3; 9 bases align to TRBD2. With 6 bases clipped from V and 6 bases from J, the junction kept 10 bases outside the gene matches. Germline-derived CDR1 and CDR2 are SNHLY and FYNNEI. The CDR3 length is 15 residues. This CDR3 is CASRIRGGALDTQYF. For the CDR3, the DNA is TGTGCCAGCAGAATTCGCGGGGGGGCCTTGGATACGCAGTATTTT.

The chain is built from TRBV9 and TRBJ1-1; D perhaps matches TRBD1 (5 bases). V shed 7 bases and J shed 1 base, with 11 bases lying between them. There are 13 residues in the CDR3. The germline CDR1 and CDR2 sequences are SGDLS and YYNGEE. CDR3 in DNA: TGTGCCAGCTCGCGGGGACCGAACACTGAAGCTTTCTTT. Protein product: CASSRGPNTEAFF.

The chain combines TRBV5-4 with TRBJ2-1; TRBD1 might be the D (6 bases). In germline, CDR1 is SGHNT, CDR2 YYREEE (reference sequence). This CDR3 spans 14 amino acids. V lost 4 bases to trimming and J lost 10 bases, with 18 bases between them. The CDR3 loop reads CASSDVKQGSEQFF. The CDR3 DNA follows: TGTGCCAGCAGCGACGTTAAACAGGGCAGCGAGCAGTTCTTC.

V usage is TRBV27 and J usage is TRBJ2-7; 7 nucleotides align to TRBD2. Germline assignment: CDR1 MNHEY and CDR2 SMNVEV (reference sequence). V was pared by 2 bases and J by 2 bases, with 3 bases of the junction left unmatched. CDR3 size: 14 residues. The CDR3 spells CASSLVGGAYEQYF. The CDR3 DNA sequence: TGTGCCAGCAGTTTAGTGGGGGGGGCCTACGAGCAGTACTTC.

The chain links TRBV6-5 to TRBJ2-2, with a weak D call TRBD1 (6 bases). This CDR3 has 13 amino acids. Deletions cut 2 bases from V and 6 bases from J, with 7 bases between. CDR1 is MNHEY, CDR2 SVGAGI, per germline. CDR3 nucleotide sequence: TGTGCCAGCAGTTACGCAGGGGCCGGGGAGCTGTTTTTT. The encoded protein is CASSYAGAGELFF.

The chain couples TRBV7-3 to TRBJ2-1, with 9 bases that match TRBD2. V lost 3 bases and J lost 8; bases outside the gene matches: 5. This CDR3 comprises 14 residues. The V gene's germline CDR1 is SGHTA and CDR2 FQGTGA. The CDR3 coding sequence is TGTGCCAGCAGCTTTAGCGGGAGTGGGCATGAGCAGTTCTTC. Encoded protein: CASSFSGSGHEQFF.

J is TRBJ1-1 and V is TRBV18; D unclear. CDR3 length: 13 amino acids. Trimming removed 6 bases from V and 2 bases from J, with 10 bases in between. The germline CDR1 and CDR2 sequences are KGHSH and LQKENI. The CDR3 DNA reads TGTGCCAGCTCCCTCGAGGGTAACACTGAAGCTTTCTTT. It is translated as CASSLEGNTEAFF.

The gene calls are TRBV5-1 and TRBJ1-1; a possible D gene is TRBD1 (6 bases). The germline CDR1 and CDR2 sequences are SGHRS and YFSETQ. The V end lost 4 bases, the J end lost 2 bases, and 15 bases lay between the germline ends. CDR3 length: 15 residues. The CDR3 loop reads CASSGGQMINTEAFF. DNA for the CDR3: TGCGCCAGCAGCGGAGGACAGATGATAAACACTGAAGCTTTCTTT.